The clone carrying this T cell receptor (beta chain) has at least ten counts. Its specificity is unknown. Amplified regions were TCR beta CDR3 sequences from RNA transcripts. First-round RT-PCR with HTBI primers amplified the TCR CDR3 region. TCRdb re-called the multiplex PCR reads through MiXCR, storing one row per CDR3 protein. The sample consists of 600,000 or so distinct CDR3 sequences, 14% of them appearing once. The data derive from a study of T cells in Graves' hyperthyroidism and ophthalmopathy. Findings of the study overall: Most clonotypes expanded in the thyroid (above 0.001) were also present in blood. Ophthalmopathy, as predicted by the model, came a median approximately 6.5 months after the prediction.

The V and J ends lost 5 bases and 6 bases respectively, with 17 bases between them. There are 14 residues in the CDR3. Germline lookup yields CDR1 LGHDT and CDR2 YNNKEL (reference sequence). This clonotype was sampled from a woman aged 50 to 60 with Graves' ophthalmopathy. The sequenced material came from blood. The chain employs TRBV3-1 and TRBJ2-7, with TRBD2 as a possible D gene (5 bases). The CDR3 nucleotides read TGTGCCAGCAGCGGACCGACCTGGGCGGGCGAGCAGTACTTC. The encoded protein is CASSGPTWAGEQYF.